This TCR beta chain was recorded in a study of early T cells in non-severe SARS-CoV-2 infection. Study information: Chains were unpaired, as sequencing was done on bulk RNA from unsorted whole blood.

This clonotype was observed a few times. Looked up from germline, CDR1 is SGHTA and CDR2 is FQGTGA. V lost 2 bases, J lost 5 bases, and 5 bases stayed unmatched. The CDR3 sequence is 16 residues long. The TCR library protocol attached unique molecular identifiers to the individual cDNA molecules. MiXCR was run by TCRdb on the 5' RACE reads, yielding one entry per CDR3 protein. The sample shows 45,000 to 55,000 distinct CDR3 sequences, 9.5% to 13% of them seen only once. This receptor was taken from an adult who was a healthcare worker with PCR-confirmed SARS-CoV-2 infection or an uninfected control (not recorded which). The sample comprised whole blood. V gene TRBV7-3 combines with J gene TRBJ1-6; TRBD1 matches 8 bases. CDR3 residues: CASSLQGAKNNSPLHF. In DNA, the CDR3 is TGTGCCAGCAGCTTACAGGGGGCTAAGAATAATTCACCCCTCCACTTT.